This T cell receptor (beta chain) was found in a study of cytomegalovirus exposure and HLA in healthy donors. Notes on the study in general: Under in vitro conditions, three CMV-associated chains were confirmed as specific for CMV antigens.

The donors were in the approximately 120-subject validation cohort, distinct from the approximately 670-subject first cohort. Trimming at V came to 6 bases and at J to 2 bases, leaving 9 bases not matched to a gene. This CDR3 comprises 15 residues. Germline V gene data show CDR1 as KGHSH and CDR2 as LQKENI. A remark on this clone: Antigen unknown.

The method was immunoSEQ multiplex PCR; TCRdb's version includes in-frame clones alone and lacks a portion of them. This table has 200,000 or so clones, 90% to 95% appearing once. The chain uses TRBV18 and TRBJ2-7; 8 bases agree with TRBD2. Sequenced: PBMCs. The TCR originated in a woman under 30 in good health and CMV-seronegative. As DNA, the CDR3 is TGTGCCAGCTCGAACAGCGGGAGCCTTACCTACGAGCAGTACTTC. Translation gives CASSNSGSLTYEQYF.